This TCR beta chain was documented in a study of CD8+ T cells in alopecia areata. Sorted out of PBMCs were CD4+ T cells and CD8+ T cells. RNA was isolated and reverse transcribed to cDNA, the sequencing template. TCRdb keeps only in-frame clones here, not all; method: immunoSEQ multiplex PCR. This sample carries roughly 200,000 clones, roughly 60% of them seen once, and the ten largest clones take approximately 1.7%. This clone turned up a few times. Different DNA sequences within this sample yield the same CDR3. The length of the CDR3 is 12 residues. Germline CDR1 and CDR2: SQVTM and ANQGSEA. The V and J ends lost 6 bases and 2 bases respectively, with 7 bases between them.

This chain links TRBV29-1 with TRBJ2-2; D not resolved. The clonotype comes from a human donor with alopecia areata. Material: CD4+ T cells sorted from blood, obtained at week 0. The CDR3 sequence is CSVGSNTGELFF. For the CDR3, the DNA is TGCAGCGTGGGGTCAAACACCGGGGAGCTGTTTTTT.